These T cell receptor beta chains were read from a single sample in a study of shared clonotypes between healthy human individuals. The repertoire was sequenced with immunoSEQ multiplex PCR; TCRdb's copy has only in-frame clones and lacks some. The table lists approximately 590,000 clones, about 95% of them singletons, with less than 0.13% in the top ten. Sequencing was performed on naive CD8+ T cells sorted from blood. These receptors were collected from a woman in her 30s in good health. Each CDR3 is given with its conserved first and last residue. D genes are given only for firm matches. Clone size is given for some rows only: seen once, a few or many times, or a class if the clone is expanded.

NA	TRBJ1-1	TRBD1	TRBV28	TGTGCCAGCAGCAGACAGGGCTCCGAAGCTTTCTTT	CASSRQGSEAFF
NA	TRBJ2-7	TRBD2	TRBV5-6	TGTGCCAGCAGCGAGGCGGGAGGGCCTTCCTACGAGCAGTACTTC	CASSEAGGPSYEQYF
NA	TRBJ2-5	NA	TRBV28	TGTGCCAGCACCACTTACCGGACAGAAGAGACCCAGTACTTC	CASTTYRTEETQYF
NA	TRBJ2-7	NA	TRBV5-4	TGTGCCAGCAGCTTGGGTCCAGGGGCCTACGAGCAGTACTTC	CASSLGPGAYEQYF
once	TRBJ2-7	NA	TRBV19	TGTGCCAGTAGTCCGGCTAGTGGACTCTACGAGCAGTACTTC	CASSPASGLYEQYF
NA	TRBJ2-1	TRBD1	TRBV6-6	TGTGCCAGCAGTTATCCTAATTCCGGGACAGACAATGAGCAGTTCTTC	CASSYPNSGTDNEQFF
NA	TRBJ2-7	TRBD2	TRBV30	TGTGCCTGGTGTAGCGGGAGTGACGCCTACGAGCAGTACTTC	CAWCSGSDAYEQYF
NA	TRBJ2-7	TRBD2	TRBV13	TGTGCCAGCAGCCCGACTAGCGAGATATCCTACGAGCAGTACTTC	CASSPTSEISYEQYF
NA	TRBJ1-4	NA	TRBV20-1	TGCAGTGCTAGTAGTGGGGAACTGTTTTTT	CSASSGELFF
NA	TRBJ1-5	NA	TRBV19	TGTGCCAGTAGTTCCCCGCGCAGGGCAAATCAGCCCCAGCATTTT	CASSSPRRANQPQHF
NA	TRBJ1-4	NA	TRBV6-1	TGTGCCAGCAGTGATCTAGGGTTGGGGGAAAAACTGTTTTTT	CASSDLGLGEKLFF
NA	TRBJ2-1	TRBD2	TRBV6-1	TGTGCCAGCAGTGAACTTAGCGGGGTCAACAATGAGCAGTTCTTC	CASSELSGVNNEQFF
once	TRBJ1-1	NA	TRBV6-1	TGTGCCAGCAGTAGGAGACAGGCGGACACTGAAGCTTTCTTT	CASSRRQADTEAFF
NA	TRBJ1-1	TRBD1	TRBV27	TGTGCCAGCAGTTTGGGGACAGGGGGACGAACTGAAGCTTTCTTT	CASSLGTGGRTEAFF
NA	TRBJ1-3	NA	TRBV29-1	TGCAGCGTTGTGGGGTTGGACTCTGGAAACACCATATATTTT	CSVVGLDSGNTIYF
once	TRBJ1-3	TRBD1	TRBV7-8	TGTGCCAGCAGCTTAGGCATAACAGGGGGCAACCCTGGAAACACCATATATTTT	CASSLGITGGNPGNTIYF
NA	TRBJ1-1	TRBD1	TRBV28	TGTGCCAGCAGGTTAAAATACGGACAGGGAGAAGCTTTCTTT	CASRLKYGQGEAFF
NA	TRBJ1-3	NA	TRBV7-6	TGTGCCAGCAGCTTAGGGAAAGGGTCCGGAAACACCATATATTTT	CASSLGKGSGNTIYF
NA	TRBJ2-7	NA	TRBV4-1	TGCGCCAGCAGCCAAGATCCGAACAAGATCACCTACGAGCAGTACTTC	CASSQDPNKITYEQYF
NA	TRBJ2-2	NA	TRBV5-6	TGTGCCAGCAGCTTACTGGCCAACACCGGGGAGCTGTTTTTT	CASSLLANTGELFF
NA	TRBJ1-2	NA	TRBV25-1	TGTGCCAGCAGTGACGGGTACGGCTACACCTTC	CASSDGYGYTF
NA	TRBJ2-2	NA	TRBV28	TGTGCCAGCAGTCTGGACAGTTTGAACACCGGGGAGCTGTTTTTT	CASSLDSLNTGELFF
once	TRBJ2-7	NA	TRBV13	TGTGCCAGCAGCTTAGGGCCAACCTACGAGCAGTACTTC	CASSLGPTYEQYF
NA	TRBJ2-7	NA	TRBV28	TGTGCCAGCAAGACCGTGCGGAGGGGGGCCTACGAGCAGTACTTC	CASKTVRRGAYEQYF
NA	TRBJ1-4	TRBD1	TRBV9	TGTGCCAGCAGCCCAGGGGGGAATAATGAAAAACTGTTTTTT	CASSPGGNNEKLFF